Listed here are 2 T cell receptor beta chains from one sample, sequenced in a study of patients and donors after allogeneic stem cell transplantation. TCRdb redid the calling of the RT-PCR reads with MiXCR, one entry per CDR3 protein. The sample gives tens of thousands of distinct CDR3 sequences, roughly 43% of which show up once; about 58% is in the top ten. Sequencing input: blood, either unsorted or a sorted T cell fraction (not recorded which). These receptors came from a human donor who was either an allogeneic HSCT recipient or a stem cell or donor lymphocyte infusion donor (not recorded which). It is not recorded whose cells these are; they may come from a transplant donor.

This clonotype was counted only a few times. The V and J genes are TRBV24-1 and TRBJ1-5; D ambiguous. Trimming shortened V by 5 bases and J by 2 bases, and 12 bases separated the two germline ends. CDR3 length: 15 amino acids. Germline assignment: CDR1 KGHDR and CDR2 SFDVKD. CDR3 nucleotide sequence: TGTGCCACCAGTGGCGGATCTGATGGCAATCAGCCCCAGCATTTT. This codes for CATSGGSDGNQPQHF.

The sample holds a few counts of this clonotype. The chain joins TRBV18 to TRBJ1-2; no definite D call. Germline V CDR1 and CDR2: KGHSH, LQKENI. V was shortened by 3 bases and J by 2 bases, with 10 bases between the two germline ends. CDR3 length: 14 residues. In DNA, the CDR3 is TGTGCCAGCTCACCCTTGGGGAAGAACTATGGCTACACCTTC. Translated: CASSPLGKNYGYTF.